This T cell receptor beta chain emerged from a study of control samples from healthy donors and cancer patients. The CDR3 contains 15 residues. Germline lookup yields CDR1 SGHAT and CDR2 FQNNGV. With V trimmed by 6 bases and J by 6 bases, 7 bases remained unmatched. Assay used: immunoSEQ multiplex PCR; TCRdb lists only in-frame clones, some missing. The data hold 74,000 or so clones, with around 91% observed a single time. Material: blood. This chain joins TRBV11-2 and TRBJ2-3, with 12 bases aligning to TRBD2. This receptor was obtained from a man aged 50 or older in good health. CDR3 coding DNA: TGTGCCAGCAGTCGACTAGCGGGGGCTCGGGATACGCAGTATTTT. Protein sequence: CASSRLAGARDTQYF.